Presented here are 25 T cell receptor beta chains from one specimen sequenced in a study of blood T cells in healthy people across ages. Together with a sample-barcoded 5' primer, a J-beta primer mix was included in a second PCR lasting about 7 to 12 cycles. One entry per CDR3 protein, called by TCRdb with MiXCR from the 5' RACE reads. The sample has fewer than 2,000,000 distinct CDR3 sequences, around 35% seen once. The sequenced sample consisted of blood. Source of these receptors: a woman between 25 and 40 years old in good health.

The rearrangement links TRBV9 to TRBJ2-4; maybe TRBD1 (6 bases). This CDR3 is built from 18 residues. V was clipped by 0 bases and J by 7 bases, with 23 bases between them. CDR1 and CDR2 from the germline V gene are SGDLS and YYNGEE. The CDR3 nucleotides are TGTGCCAGCAGCGTAGGCCTAGGACAGTCAGGCCAATTGAACATTCAGTACTTC. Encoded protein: CASSVGLGQSGQLNIQYF.

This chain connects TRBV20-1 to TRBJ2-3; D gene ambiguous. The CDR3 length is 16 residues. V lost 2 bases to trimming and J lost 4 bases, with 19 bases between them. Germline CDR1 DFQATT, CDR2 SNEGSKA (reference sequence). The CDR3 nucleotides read TGCAGTGCTAGACGTCCCGGACCTAAAGGCCCAGATACGCAGTATTTT. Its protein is CSARRPGPKGPDTQYF.

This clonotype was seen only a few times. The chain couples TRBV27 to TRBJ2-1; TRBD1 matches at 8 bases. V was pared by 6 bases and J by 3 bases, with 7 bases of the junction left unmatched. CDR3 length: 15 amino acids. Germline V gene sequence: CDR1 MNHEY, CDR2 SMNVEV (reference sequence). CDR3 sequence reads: CASSKRDRIYNEQFF. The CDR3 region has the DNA TGTGCCAGCAGCAAACGGGACAGGATCTACAATGAGCAGTTCTTC.

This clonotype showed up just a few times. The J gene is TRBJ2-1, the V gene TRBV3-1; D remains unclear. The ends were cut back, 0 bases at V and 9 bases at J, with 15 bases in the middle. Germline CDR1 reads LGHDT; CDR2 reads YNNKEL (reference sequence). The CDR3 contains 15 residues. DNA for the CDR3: TGTGCCAGCAGCCAAGATCCCTCTTCGTTGGCTGAGCAGTTCTTC. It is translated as CASSQDPSSLAEQFF.

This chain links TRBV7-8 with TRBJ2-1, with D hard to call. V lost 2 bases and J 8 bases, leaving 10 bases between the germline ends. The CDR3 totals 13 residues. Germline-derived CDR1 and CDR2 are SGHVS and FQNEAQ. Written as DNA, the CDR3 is TGTGCCAGCAGCTTAAGCTGGCGAGATGAGCAGTTCTTC. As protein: CASSLSWRDEQFF.

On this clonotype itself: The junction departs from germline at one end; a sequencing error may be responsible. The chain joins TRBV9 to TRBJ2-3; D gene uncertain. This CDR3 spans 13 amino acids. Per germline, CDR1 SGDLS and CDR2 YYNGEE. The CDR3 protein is CASSKVYTDAQYF. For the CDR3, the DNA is TGTGCCAGCAGCAAGGTTTACACAGATGCGCAGTATTTT.

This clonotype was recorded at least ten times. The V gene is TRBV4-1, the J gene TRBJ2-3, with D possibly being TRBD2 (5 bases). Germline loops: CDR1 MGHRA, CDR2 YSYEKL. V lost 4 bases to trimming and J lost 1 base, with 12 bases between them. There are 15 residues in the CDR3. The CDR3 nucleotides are TGCGCCAGCAGCCGAGGGTTGGTTGGCACAGATACGCAGTATTTT. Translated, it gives CASSRGLVGTDTQYF.

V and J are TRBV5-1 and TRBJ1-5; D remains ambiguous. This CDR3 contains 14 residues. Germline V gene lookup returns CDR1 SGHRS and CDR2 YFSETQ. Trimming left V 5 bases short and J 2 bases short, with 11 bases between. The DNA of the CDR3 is TGCGCCAGCAGTCACGAGGGCGGCAATCAGCCCCAGCATTTT. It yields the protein CASSHEGGNQPQHF.

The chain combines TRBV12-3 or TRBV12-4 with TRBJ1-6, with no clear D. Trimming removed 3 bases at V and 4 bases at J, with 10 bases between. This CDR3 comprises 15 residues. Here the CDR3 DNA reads TGTGCCAGCAGTTTTGATACCTTTTATAATTCACCCCTCCACTTT. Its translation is CASSFDTFYNSPLHF.

The CDR3 is CASSSGTVNTGELFF. Here the CDR3 DNA reads TGTGCCAGCAGCTCCGGGACAGTAAACACCGGGGAGCTGTTTTTT. J is TRBJ2-2 and V is TRBV7-9, with 7 bases matching TRBD1. The CDR3 totals 15 residues. Germline loops: CDR1 SEHNR, CDR2 FQNEAQ (reference sequence). Germline trimming cut 4 bases from V and 2 bases from J; bases unmatched to any gene: 4.

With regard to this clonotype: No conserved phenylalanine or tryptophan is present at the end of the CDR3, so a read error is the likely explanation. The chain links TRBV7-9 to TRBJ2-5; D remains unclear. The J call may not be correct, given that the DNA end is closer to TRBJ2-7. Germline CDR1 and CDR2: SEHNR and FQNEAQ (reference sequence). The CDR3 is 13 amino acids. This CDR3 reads CASSLGPDREQYL. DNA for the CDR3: TGTGCCAGCAGCTTAGGCCCAGACCGCGAGCAGTACCTC.

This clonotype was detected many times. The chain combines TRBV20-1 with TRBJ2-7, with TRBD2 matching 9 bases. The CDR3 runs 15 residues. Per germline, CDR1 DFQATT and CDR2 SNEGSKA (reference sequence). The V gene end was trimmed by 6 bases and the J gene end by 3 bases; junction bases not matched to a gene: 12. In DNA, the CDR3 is TGCAGTGCGACTACCTCCGGACTAGCGTACTACGAGCAGTACTTC. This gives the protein CSATTSGLAYYEQYF.

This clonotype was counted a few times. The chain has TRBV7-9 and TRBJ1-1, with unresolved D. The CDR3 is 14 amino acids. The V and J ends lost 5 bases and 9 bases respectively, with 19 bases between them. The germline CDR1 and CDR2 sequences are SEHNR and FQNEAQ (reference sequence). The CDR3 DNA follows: TGTGCCAGCAGCCCCGCGGGGTGGGGTTCTCAAGCTTTCTTT. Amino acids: CASSPAGWGSQAFF.

CDR3 coding DNA: TGCGCCAGCACAACTTCCAGACTTAGCTCCTACGAGCAGTACTTC. Protein product: CASTTSRLSSYEQYF. The genes are TRBV10-2 and TRBJ2-7, with no clear D. The CDR3 is 15 amino acids. Trimming removed 7 bases at V and 0 bases at J, with 16 bases between. CDR1 WSHSY and CDR2 SAAADI come from the germline V gene.

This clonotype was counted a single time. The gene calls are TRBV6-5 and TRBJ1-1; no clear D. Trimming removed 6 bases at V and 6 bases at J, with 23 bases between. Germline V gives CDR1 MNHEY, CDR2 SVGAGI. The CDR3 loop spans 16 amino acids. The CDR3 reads CASSLLSLMRDAEAFF. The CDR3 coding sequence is TGTGCCAGCAGCCTCCTGTCCCTTATGCGGGATGCTGAAGCTTTCTTT.

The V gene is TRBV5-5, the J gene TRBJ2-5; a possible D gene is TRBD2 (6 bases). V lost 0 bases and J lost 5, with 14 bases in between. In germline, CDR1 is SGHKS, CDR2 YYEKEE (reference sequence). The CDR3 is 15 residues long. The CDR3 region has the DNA TGTGCCAGCAGCTTGGGGCCGACTCGGGGGGAGACCCAGTACTTC. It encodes CASSLGPTRGETQYF.

CDR3 in amino acids: CASPGRGGLKSVQETQYF. In nucleotides, the CDR3 is TGCGCCTCGCCGGGGCGCGGGGGACTAAAAAGTGTCCAAGAGACCCAGTACTTC. The rearrangement joins TRBV4-1 to TRBJ2-5, with 7 bases that match TRBD2. The CDR3 runs 18 residues. With 11 bases clipped from V and 1 base from J, the junction kept 22 bases outside the gene matches. Germline lookup yields CDR1 MGHRA and CDR2 YSYEKL.

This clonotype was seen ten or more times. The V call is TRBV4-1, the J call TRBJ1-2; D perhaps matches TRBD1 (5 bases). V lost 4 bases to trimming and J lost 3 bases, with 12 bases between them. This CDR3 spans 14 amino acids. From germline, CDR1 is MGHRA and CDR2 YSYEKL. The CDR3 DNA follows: TGCGCCAGCAGCCCGCTTGAGGGGTACTATGGCTACACCTTC. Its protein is CASSPLEGYYGYTF.

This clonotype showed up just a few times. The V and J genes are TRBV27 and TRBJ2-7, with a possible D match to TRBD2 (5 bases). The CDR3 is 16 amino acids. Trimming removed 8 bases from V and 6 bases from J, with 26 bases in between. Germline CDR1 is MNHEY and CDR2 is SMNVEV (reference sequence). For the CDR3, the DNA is TGTGCCAGCTCTAGTTCCCGGAGGTTCCCCCTCTCCGAGCAGTACTTC. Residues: CASSSSRRFPLSEQYF.

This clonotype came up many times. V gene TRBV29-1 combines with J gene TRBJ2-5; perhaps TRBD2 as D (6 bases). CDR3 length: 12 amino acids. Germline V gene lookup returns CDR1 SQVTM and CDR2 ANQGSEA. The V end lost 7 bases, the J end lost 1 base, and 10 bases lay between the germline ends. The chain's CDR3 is CSARLGQETQYF. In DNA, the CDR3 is TGCAGCGCCAGACTAGGCCAAGAGACCCAGTACTTC.

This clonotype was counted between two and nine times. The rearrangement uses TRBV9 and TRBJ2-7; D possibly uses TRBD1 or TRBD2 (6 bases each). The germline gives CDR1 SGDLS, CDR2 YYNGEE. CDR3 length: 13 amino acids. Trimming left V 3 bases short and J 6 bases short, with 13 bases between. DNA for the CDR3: TGTGCCAGCAGCGGCGGGACAAGCGGCGAGCAGTACTTC. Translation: CASSGGTSGEQYF.

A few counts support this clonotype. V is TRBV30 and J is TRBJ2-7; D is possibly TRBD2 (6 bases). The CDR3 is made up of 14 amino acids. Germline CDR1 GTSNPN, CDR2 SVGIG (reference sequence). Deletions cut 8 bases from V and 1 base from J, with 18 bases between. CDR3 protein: CAIRLRGSSYEQYF. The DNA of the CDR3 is TGTGCCATCCGATTACGGGGGAGTTCCTACGAGCAGTACTTC. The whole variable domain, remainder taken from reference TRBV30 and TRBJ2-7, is SQTIHQWPATLVQPVGSPLSLECTVEGTSNPNLYWYRQAAGRGLQLLFYSVGIGQISSEVPQNLSASRPQDRQFILSSKKLLLSDSGFYLCAIRLRGSSYEQYFGPGTRLTVT.

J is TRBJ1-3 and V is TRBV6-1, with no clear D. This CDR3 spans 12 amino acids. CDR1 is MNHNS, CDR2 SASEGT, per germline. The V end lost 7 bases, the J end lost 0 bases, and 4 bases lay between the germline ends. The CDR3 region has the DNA TGTGCCAGCATACACTCTGGAAACACCATATATTTT. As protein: CASIHSGNTIYF.

In nucleotides, the CDR3 is TGCAGCGTTCCAGGGTCTGATACGCAGTATTTT. Protein product: CSVPGSDTQYF. The rearrangement links TRBV29-1 to TRBJ2-3; D is perhaps TRBD1 (5 bases). The CDR3 contains 11 residues. Between the trimmed V and J ends, which lost 5 bases and 6 bases, there was a span of 9 bases. Germline CDR1 and CDR2: SQVTM and ANQGSEA.

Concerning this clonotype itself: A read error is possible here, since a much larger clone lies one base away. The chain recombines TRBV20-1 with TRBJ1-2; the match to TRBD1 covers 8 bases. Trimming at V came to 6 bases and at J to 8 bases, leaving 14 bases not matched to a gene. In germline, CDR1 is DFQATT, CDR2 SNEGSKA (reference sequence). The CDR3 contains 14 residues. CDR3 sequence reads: CSALTRTGRDGYTF. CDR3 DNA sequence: TGCAGTGCCCTCACCAGGACAGGGCGGGACGGCTACACCTTC.